This T cell receptor (beta chain) was captured by sequencing in a study of blood T cell repertoires in COVID-19 (dated by TCRdb to the early 2020s). In terms of the full investigation: Samples covering the acute and convalescent phases of COVID-19 were provided by collaborators in the United States, Italy and Spain. The material from the prospective study consisted of cDNA or gDNA derived from T cells, B-cell-depleted T cells, or PBMCs. Subjects who had been exposed to COVID-19, were actively infected with it, or had recovered from it provided the deeply sampled blood TCRbeta repertoires that made up the dataset. A freely available public database, intended as a resource for researchers studying the immune response to SARS-CoV-2, is where the repertoires were released. The samples were drawn from two sources: the first 160 participants of the ongoing ImmuneRACE study, and approximately 1,300 subjects contributed by 6 global collaborators. The sample metadata nearly always contained a de-identified subject ID, COVID-19 status, age in years and sex. HLA class I and class II types, where available, came from metadata supplied by the sample provider rather than from assay-based typing. Broad study findings and their caveats: The amount of clinical and demographic metadata varied by source and participant and was provided uncurated.

This clone was observed a handful of times. Which antigen it targets is not known. Base-call qualities are not available, and no considerably larger clone is one nucleotide away. Whole blood was collected in K2EDTA tubes by collaborating institutions according to the institutions' own protocols. For TCRbeta analysis, collaborator samples were shipped as frozen whole blood, as isolated PBMCs, or as DNA extracted from either sample type. The CDR3 spans 16 residues, from the cysteine through the phenylalanine. Here the CDR3 DNA is all that survives: 48 bases in frame from base 1. V lost 3 bases and J lost 3 bases, and the count of bases not matched to a germline gene is 7. Looking up the germline V gene yields CDR1 MDHEN and CDR2 SYDVKM. The immunoSEQ Assay, a bias-controlled multiplex PCR, was used to amplify TCRbeta CDR3 regions from genomic DNA. The authors' pipeline ran thus. Within the assay, amplification of reference gene primers was used to estimate how many nucleated cells each sample contained. Sequence reads were collapsed and filtered to measure the absolute abundance of every unique TCRbeta CDR3 rearrangement. For each sample, productive Simpson clonality was calculated as the square root of Simpson's diversity index over productive rearrangements. TCRdb's version of the immuneACCESS table is confined to in-frame rearrangements and falls short of the full clone set. An unresolved V gene accounts for under half of the shortfall where checked; the remainder is of unknown origin. The D gene and trimming were derived from the DNA, and the V and J assignments and clone size from that table. Recorded for this sample are 140,000 or so clones; more than 75% of them occurred a single time. About 2.8% of the sample is in the top ten clones.

The sample consisted of peripheral blood. The chain joins TRBV28 to TRBJ2-1; 8 bases in between match TRBD2. The source is a human donor with acute or convalescent COVID-19. The donor label of this sample is uncertain. The bases are TGTGCCAGCAGTTTGGGAGGCGGGGGGTACTACAATGAGCAGTTCTTC. The translation is CASSLGGGGYYNEQFF. Outside the CDR3, residues come from the reference TRBV28 and TRBJ2-1 proteins, so the full variable domain is: DVKVTQSSRYLVKRTGEKVFLECVQDMDHENMFWYRQDPGLGLRLIYFSYDVKMKEKGDIPEGYSVSREKKERFSLILESASTNQTSMYLCASSLGGGGYYNEQFFGPGTRLTVL.